This T cell receptor (beta chain) derives from a study of blood T cells in healthy people across ages. Primers used in a second PCR of roughly 7 to 12 cycles were a sample-barcoded 5' primer and a J-beta primer mix. TCRdb reprocessed the 5' RACE reads with MiXCR, giving one entry per CDR3 protein. The sample lists approximately 690,000 distinct CDR3 sequences; roughly 41% were seen once. This clonotype was seen only a few times. The antigen remains undetermined. The V end was cut by 1 base, the J end by 0 bases, with 8 bases between. The CDR3 is made up of 15 amino acids. Looked up from germline, CDR1 is LGHNA and CDR2 is YNFKEQ. Broader study findings: Higher diversity and more naive CD4+ cells were features of long-lived donors, compared to aged donors. Per million T cells, TCR beta diversity dropped about linearly as age rose.

Researchers isolated at least 6 million PBMCs per sample. The rearrangement joins TRBV4-2 to TRBJ2-3; a weak D match, TRBD2 (5 bases). The source material was blood. This TCR was recovered from a man older than 75 in good health. For the CDR3, the DNA is TGTGCCAGCAGCCAAGGACGCGGGAGCACAGATACGCAGTATTTT. Amino acids: CASSQGRGSTDTQYF.